The sequence of this TCR beta chain was determined in a study of OX40 agonist ivuxolimab in advanced cancers. Whole-study context: Participants averaged about 66 years of age (range about 23 to 90) and were around 85% male. Study results and caveats: Normalized T-cell clonal expansion was also low in some nonresponders.

It was autoimmune disease history or systemic immunosuppression that excluded patients. Blood draws occurred at baseline, cycle 4 day 1, and cycle 7 day 1. The method was immunoSEQ multiplex PCR; TCRdb's version includes in-frame clones alone and lacks a portion of them. This sample yields tens of thousands of clones, of which approximately 81% are seen a single time; roughly a sixth belongs to the top ten. The trim removed 1 base at V and 0 bases at J, leaving 3 bases unmatched. The CDR3 runs 15 residues. Per germline, CDR1 SQVTM and CDR2 ANQGSEA. Notes on this clone: Its antigen is undetermined.

The source is an adult with an advanced solid tumor such as melanoma, head and neck, liver or kidney cancer. The chain uses TRBV29-1 and TRBJ2-1; TRBD2 agrees at 7 bases. The sequencing here drew on CD4+ or CD8+ T cells sorted from blood, taken in a trial of the OX40 agonist ivuxolimab. In DNA form, the CDR3 reads TGCAGCGTTGAAGGGGACTACCACTCCTACAATGAGCAGTTCTTC. This gives the protein CSVEGDYHSYNEQFF.